This TCR beta chain comes out of a study of Ad26.COV2.S vaccination and SARS-CoV-2 variants. Study-wide results and limits: Vaccine and placebo recipients had similar non-spike TCR breadth. Analyses that measured TCR breadth and depth may have underestimated total T cell responses.

This CDR3 has 15 residues. CDR1 and CDR2 from the germline V gene are LNHDA and SQIVND (reference sequence). On this clone itself: Its antigen is undetermined. At one boundary the junction diverges from the germline segment, which might be a read error.

This table comes from immunoSEQ multiplex PCR, and its TCRdb copy is limited to in-frame clones, with some not included. The data show roughly 92,000 clones, 82% seen once. V is TRBV19 and J is TRBJ2-7, with unresolved D. The sample was peripheral blood, taken after recovery from COVID-19. The sequence was obtained from a human donor who had recovered from COVID-19. CDR3 nucleotides: TGTGCCAGTAGTATAGATCTGACACCATCCTACGAGCAATACTTC. This encodes CASSIDLTPSYEQYF.